This T cell receptor beta chain was found in a study of blood T cells in healthy people across ages. Points from the study as a whole: As age increased, TCR beta diversity per million T cells fell in a roughly linear fashion.

Sample-barcoded 5' priming and a J-beta primer mix drove a second PCR of roughly 6 to 12 cycles. Template switching added a 12-random-nucleotide identifier to every cDNA molecule. One entry per CDR3 protein, called by TCRdb with MiXCR from the 5' RACE reads. Among hundreds of thousands of distinct CDR3 sequences listed, 58% were seen once. Germline values: CDR1 SGDLS, CDR2 YYNGEE. Trimming took 4 bases from V and 5 from J, leaving 12 bases between them. This CDR3 has 14 residues. Turning to this clonotype: Its antigen is not known.

The rearrangement uses TRBV9 and TRBJ2-2; D is uncertain. The TCR sequence derives from a man in his 60s in good health. Sequenced input: blood. This CDR3 is CASSPPVGTGELFF. The DNA for the CDR3 is TGTGCCAGCAGCCCTCCCGTGGGTACCGGGGAGCTGTTTTTT.